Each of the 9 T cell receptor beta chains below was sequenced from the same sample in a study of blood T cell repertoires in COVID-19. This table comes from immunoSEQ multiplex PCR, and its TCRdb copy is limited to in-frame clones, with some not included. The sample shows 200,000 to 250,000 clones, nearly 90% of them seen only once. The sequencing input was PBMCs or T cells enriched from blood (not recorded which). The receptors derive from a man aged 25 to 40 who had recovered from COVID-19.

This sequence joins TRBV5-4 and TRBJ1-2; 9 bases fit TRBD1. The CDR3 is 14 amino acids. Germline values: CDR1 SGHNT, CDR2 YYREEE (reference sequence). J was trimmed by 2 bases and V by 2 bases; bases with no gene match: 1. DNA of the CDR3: TGTGCCAGCAGCTTCGGACAGGGGAACTATGGCTACACCTTC. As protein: CASSFGQGNYGYTF. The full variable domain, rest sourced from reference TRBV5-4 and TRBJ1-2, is ETGVTQSPTHLIKTRGQQVTLRCSSQSGHNTVSWYQQALGQGPQFIFQYYREEENGRGNFPPRFSGLQFPNYSSELNVNALELDDSALYLCASSFGQGNYGYTFGSGTRLTVV.

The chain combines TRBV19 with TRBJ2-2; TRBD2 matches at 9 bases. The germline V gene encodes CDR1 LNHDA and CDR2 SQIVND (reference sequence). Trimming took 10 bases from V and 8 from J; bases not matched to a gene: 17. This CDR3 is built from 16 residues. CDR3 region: CATTGLVAGDSGELFF. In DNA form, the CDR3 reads TGTGCCACCACCGGGTTGGTAGCGGGAGATTCTGGGGAGCTGTTTTTT.

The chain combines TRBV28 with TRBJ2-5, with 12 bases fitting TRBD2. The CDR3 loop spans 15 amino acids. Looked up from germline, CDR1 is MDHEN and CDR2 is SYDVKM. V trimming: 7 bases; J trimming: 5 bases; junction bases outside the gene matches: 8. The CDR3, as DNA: TGTGCCAGCAACGGACTAGCGGGATTGTCGGAGACCCAGTACTTC. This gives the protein CASNGLAGLSETQYF. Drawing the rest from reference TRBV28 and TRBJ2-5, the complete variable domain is DVKVTQSSRYLVKRTGEKVFLECVQDMDHENMFWYRQDPGLGLRLIYFSYDVKMKEKGDIPEGYSVSREKKERFSLILESASTNQTSMYLCASNGLAGLSETQYFGPGTRLLVL.

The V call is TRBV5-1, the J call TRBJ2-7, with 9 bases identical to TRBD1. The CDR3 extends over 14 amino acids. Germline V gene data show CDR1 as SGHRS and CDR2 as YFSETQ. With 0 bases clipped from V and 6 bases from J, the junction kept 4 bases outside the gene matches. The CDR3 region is CASSLGQGVGEQYF. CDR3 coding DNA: TGCGCCAGCAGCTTGGGACAGGGGGTTGGCGAGCAGTACTTC.

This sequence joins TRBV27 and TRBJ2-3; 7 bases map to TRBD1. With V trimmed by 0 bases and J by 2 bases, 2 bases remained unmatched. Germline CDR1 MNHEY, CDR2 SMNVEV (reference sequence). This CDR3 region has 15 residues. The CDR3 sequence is CASSLSGQLTDTQYF. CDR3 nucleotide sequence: TGTGCCAGCAGTTTATCGGGACAGCTCACAGATACGCAGTATTTT.

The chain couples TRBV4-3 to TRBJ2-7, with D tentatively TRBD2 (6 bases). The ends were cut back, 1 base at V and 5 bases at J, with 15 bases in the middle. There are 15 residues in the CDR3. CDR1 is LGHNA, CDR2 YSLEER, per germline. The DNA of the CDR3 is TGCGCCAGCAGCCAAGCCGGGGCAGGGAGGAACGAGCAGTACTTC. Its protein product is CASSQAGAGRNEQYF.

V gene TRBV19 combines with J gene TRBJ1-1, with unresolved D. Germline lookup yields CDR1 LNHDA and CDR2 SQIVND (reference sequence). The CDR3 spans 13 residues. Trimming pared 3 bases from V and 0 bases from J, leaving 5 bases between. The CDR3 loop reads CASSMNMNTEAFF. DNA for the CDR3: TGTGCCAGTAGTATGAACATGAACACTGAAGCTTTCTTT. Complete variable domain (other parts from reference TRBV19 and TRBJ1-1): DGGITQSPKYLFRKEGQNVTLSCEQNLNHDAMYWYRQDPGQGLRLIYYSQIVNDFQKGDIAEGYSVSREKKESFPLTVTSAQKNPTAFYLCASSMNMNTEAFFGQGTRLTVV.

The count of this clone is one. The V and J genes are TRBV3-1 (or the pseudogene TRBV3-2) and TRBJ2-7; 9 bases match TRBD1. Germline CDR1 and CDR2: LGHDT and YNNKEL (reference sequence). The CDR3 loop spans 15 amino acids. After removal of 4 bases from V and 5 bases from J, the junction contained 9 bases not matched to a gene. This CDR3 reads CASSLSGQGNDEQYF. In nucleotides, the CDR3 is TGTGCCAGCAGCCTTTCAGGACAGGGGAACGACGAGCAGTACTTC.

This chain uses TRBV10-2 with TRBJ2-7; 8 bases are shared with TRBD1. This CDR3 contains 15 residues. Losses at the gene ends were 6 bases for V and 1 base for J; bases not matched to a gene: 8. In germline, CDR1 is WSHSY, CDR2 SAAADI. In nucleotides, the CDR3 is TGCGCCAGCAGGGGTGCTCAGGGGGCGTCCTACGAGCAGTACTTC. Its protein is CASRGAQGASYEQYF.